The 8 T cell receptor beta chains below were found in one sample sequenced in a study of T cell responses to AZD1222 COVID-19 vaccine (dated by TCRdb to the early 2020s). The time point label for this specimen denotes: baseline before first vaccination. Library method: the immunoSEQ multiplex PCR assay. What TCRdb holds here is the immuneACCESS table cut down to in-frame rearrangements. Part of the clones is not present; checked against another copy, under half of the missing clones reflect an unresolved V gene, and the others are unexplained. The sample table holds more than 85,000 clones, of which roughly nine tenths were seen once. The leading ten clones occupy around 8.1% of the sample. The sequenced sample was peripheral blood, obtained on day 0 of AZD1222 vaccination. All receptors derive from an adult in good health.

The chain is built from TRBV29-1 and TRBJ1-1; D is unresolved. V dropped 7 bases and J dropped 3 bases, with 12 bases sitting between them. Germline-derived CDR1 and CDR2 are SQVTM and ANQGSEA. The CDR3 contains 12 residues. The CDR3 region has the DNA TGCAGCGCGGCAACTACCTACACTGAAGCTTTCTTT. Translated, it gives CSAATTYTEAFF.

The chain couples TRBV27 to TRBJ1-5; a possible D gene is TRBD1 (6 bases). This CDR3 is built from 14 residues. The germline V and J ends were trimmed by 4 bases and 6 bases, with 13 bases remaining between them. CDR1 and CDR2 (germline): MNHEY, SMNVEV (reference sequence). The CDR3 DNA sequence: TGTGCCAGCAGTTCCCTGGGGGGCACTCAGCCCCAGCATTTT. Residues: CASSSLGGTQPQHF.

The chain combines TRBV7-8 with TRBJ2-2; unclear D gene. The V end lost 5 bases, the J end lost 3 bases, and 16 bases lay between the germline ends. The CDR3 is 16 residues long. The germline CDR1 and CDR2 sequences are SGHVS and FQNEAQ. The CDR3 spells CASSPLGGVDTGELFF. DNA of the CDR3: TGTGCCAGCAGCCCGTTGGGCGGTGTCGACACCGGGGAGCTGTTTTTT.

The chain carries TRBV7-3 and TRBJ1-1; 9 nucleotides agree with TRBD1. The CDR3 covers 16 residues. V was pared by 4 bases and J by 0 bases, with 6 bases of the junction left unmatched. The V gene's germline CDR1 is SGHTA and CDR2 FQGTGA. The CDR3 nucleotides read TGTGCCAGCAGCTGGACAGGGGCAACCATGAACACTGAAGCTTTCTTT. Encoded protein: CASSWTGATMNTEAFF.

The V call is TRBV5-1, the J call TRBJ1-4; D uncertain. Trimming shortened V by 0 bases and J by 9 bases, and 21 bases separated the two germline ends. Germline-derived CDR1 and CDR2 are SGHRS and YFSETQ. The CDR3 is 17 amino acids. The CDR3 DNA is TGCGCCAGCAGCTTGGTAAGCGGTTCCGCAAAACTACAAAAACTGTTTTTT. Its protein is CASSLVSGSAKLQKLFF. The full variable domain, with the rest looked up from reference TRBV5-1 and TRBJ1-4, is KAGVTQTPRYLIKTRGQQVTLSCSPISGHRSVSWYQQTPGQGLQFLFEYFSETQRNKGNFPGRFSGRQFSNSRSEMNVSTLELGDSALYLCASSLVSGSAKLQKLFFGSGTQLSVL.

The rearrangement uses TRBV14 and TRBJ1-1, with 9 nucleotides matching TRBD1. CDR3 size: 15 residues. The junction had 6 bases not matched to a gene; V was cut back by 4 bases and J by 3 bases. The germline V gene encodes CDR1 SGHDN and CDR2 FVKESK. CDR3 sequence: CASSLRTGAYTEAFF. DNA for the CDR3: TGTGCCAGCAGCCTAAGGACAGGGGCGTACACTGAAGCTTTCTTT.

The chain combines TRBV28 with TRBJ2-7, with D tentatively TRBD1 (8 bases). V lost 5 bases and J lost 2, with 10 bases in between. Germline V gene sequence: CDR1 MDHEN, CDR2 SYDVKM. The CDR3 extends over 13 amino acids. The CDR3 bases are TGTGCCAGCAGTACAGGGGGGGCCTACGAGCAGTACTTC. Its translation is CASSTGGAYEQYF.

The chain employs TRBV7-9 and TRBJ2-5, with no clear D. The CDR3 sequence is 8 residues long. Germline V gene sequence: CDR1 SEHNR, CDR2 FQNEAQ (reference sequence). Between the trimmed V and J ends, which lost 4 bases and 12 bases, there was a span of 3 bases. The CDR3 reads CASSSEYF. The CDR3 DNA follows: TGTGCCAGCAGCTCGGAGTACTTC.